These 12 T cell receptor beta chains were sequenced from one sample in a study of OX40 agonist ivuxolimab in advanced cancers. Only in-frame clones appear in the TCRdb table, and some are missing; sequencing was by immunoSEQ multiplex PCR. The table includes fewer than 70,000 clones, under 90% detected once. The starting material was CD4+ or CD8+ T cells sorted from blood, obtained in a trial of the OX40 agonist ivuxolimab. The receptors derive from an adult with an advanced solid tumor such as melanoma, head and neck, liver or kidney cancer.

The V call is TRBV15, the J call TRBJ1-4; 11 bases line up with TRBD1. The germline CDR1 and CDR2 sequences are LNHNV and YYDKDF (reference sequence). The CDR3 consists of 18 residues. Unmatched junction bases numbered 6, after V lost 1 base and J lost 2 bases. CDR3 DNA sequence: TGTGCCACCAGCAGAGGGGACAGGGGGACGCGTACTAATGAAAAACTGTTTTTT. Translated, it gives CATSRGDRGTRTNEKLFF.

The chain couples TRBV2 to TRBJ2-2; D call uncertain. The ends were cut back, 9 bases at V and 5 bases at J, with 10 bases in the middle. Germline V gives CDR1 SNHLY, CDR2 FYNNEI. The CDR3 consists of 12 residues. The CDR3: CASETGTGELFF. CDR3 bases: TGTGCCAGTGAGACTGGAACCGGGGAGCTGTTTTTT.

The CDR3 region has the DNA TGTGCCAGCAGCTTAATAGCGGGACTAGAGCAGTTCTTC. It encodes CASSLIAGLEQFF. The chain couples TRBV5-8 to TRBJ2-1; 8 bases map to TRBD2. The germline V gene has CDR1 SGHTS and CDR2 YDEGEE. V dropped 2 bases and J dropped 10; count of bases not matched to a gene: 5. This CDR3 is built from 13 residues.

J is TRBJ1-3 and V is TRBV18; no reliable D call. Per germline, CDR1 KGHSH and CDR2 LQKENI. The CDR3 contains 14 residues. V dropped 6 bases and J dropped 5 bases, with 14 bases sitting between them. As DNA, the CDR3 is TGTGCCAGCTCGCCTATTGGTTTGCGAAACACCATATATTTT. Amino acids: CASSPIGLRNTIYF.

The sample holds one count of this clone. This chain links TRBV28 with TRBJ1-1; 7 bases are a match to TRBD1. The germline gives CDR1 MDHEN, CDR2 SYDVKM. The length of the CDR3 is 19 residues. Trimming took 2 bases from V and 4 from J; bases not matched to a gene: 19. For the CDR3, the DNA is TGTGCCAGCAGTTTACCGAATCGACAGACAGGGCGACCTGTCACTGAAGCTTTCTTT. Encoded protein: CASSLPNRQTGRPVTEAFF.

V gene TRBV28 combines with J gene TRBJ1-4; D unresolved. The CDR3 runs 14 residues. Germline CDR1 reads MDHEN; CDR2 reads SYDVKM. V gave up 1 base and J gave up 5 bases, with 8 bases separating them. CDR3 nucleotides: TGTGCCAGCAGTTTATATCTTTCCAATGAAAAACTGTTTTTT. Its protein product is CASSLYLSNEKLFF.

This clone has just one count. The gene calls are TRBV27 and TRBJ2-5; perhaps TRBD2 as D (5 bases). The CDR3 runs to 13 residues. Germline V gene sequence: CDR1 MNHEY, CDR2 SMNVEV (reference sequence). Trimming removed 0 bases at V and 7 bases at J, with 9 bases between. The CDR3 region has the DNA TGTGCCAGCAGTTTATCGGAGGCGACGACCCAGTACTTC. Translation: CASSLSEATTQYF.

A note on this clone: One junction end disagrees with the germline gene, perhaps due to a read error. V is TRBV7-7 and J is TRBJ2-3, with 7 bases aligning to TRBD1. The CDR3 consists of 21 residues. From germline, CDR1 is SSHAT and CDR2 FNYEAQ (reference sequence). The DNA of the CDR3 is TGTGCTAGCAGCTCATCCGACAGGGACCTCCAGAGCCGCCCCATGGGAGATACGCAGTATTTT. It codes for CASSSSDRDLQSRPMGDTQYF. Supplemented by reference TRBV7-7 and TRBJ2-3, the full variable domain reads GAGVSQSPRYKVTKRGQDVTLRCDPISSHATLYWYQQALGQGPEFLTYFNYEAQPDKSGLPSDRFSAERPEGSISTLTIQRTEQRDSAMYRCASSSSDRDLQSRPMGDTQYFGPGTRLTVL.

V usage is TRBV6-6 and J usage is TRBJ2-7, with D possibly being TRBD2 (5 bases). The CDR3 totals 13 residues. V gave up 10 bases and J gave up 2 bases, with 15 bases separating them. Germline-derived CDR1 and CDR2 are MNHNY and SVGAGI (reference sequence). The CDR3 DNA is TGTGCCACGGGGAACGGACTCACCTACGAGCAGTACTTC. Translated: CATGNGLTYEQYF.

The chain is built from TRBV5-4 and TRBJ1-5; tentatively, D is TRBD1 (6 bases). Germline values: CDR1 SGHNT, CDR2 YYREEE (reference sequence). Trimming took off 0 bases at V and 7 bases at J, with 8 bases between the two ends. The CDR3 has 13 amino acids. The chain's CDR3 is CASSLGGQQPQHF. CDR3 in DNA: TGTGCCAGCAGCTTGGGAGGACAGCAGCCCCAGCATTTT.

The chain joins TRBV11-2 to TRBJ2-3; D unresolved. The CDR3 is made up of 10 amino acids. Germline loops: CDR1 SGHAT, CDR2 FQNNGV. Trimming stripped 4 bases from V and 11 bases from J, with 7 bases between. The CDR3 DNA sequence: TGTGCCAGCAGCTACAATATGCAGTATTTT. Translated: CASSYNMQYF.

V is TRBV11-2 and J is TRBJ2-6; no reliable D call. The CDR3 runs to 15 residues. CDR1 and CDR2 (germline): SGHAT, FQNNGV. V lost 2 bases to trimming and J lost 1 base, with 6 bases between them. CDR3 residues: CASSLQVSGANVLTF. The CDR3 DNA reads TGTGCCAGCAGCTTACAGGTGTCTGGGGCCAACGTCCTGACTTTC.